This T cell receptor beta chain was sequenced for a study of blood T cell repertoires in COVID-19. Study details: The United States, Italy and Spain supplied acute and convalescent COVID-19 samples.

Assay: immunoSEQ multiplex PCR; the TCRdb copy retains only in-frame clones and omits some. Of fewer than 200,000 clones detected, around 83% appear once; the ten largest clones hold 3.6%. The CDR3 has 17 amino acids. The germline CDR1 and CDR2 sequences are SGHVS and FQNEAQ. Trimming took off 5 bases at V and 4 bases at J, with 23 bases between the two ends. Sequencing was done on a sample of PBMCs or T cells enriched from blood (not recorded which). The chain joins TRBV7-8 to TRBJ1-2; tentative D call: TRBD1 (5 bases). This TCR derives from a woman aged 50 to 65 in a cohort exposed to, infected with or recovered from COVID-19 (not recorded which). The CDR3 DNA reads as TGTGCCAGCAGCCCAAGGGCCGGGGGACTAACGGTCTATGGCTACACCTTC. This gives the protein CASSPRAGGLTVYGYTF.